The present entry profiles one T cell receptor (beta chain) with its context. This entry comes from a study of blood T cell repertoires in COVID-19. Study background: The analysed material was cDNA or gDNA that came from T cells, B-cell-depleted T cells, or PBMCs.

This CDR3 comprises 15 residues. Per germline, CDR1 LGHNT and CDR2 FRNRAP. V shed 5 bases, J shed 1 base, and the junction held 4 bases outside the gene matches. The method was immunoSEQ multiplex PCR; TCRdb's version includes in-frame clones alone and lacks a portion of them. The sample consists of 150,000 to 200,000 clones, about nine tenths of them appearing once. This clonotype was obtained from a woman aged 45 to 65 with acute or convalescent COVID-19. The V gene is TRBV12-5, the J gene TRBJ1-4; TRBD1 matches 7 bases. The sequencing sample was made of peripheral blood. CDR3 DNA sequence: TGTGCTAGTGGTACCGGGACAGAAACTAATGAAAAACTGTTTTTT. Amino acid sequence: CASGTGTETNEKLFF.